A selection of T cell receptor beta chains follows, all from one sample in a study of shared clonotypes between healthy human individuals. Clones were read by immunoSEQ multiplex PCR, and TCRdb kept only the in-frame ones, dropping some. Of 1.5 million to 2.5 million clones listed, about 94% were seen once; the top ten hold more than 0.9%. Sequences were obtained from naive CD8+ T cells sorted from blood. The receptors originated from a man aged 18-30 years in good health. Each CDR3 is given without its conserved first and last residue. Clone sizes are given selectively: once, few, many, or a class where the clone is expanded.

V	size	J	CDR3
TRBV11-2	.	TRBJ2-5	ASSLAGGPLETQY
TRBV5-6	.	TRBJ2-7	ASSLGGLPYEQY
TRBV7-2	.	TRBJ2-7	ASSFGPRDSYEQY
TRBV27	.	TRBJ1-4	ATGTVEKLF
TRBV27	.	TRBJ2-3	ASTPVTSGTDTQY
TRBV9	.	TRBJ1-4	ASSSEGTGPNEKLF
TRBV7-9	.	TRBJ2-4	ASSPGGGNIQY
TRBV29-1	.	TRBJ1-1	SVTGQGWAEAF
TRBV11-3	.	TRBJ2-1	ASSLERDNEQF
TRBV29-1	.	TRBJ2-7	GWTGVFCEQY
TRBV13	.	TRBJ2-1	ASSLEGIAGVEQF
TRBV29-1	.	TRBJ2-3	SVEQRGDRTDTQY
TRBV9	.	TRBJ1-3	ASSDAGNTIY
TRBV6-5	.	TRBJ2-1	ASSYSGPGDNEQF
TRBV7-9	.	TRBJ2-1	ASSPGGYNEQF
TRBV7-6	.	TRBJ2-7	ASSLRMGYYEQY
TRBV5-5	.	TRBJ2-7	ASSLGSLEQY
TRBV27	.	TRBJ2-1	ASSLSRSRGNEQF
TRBV28	.	TRBJ1-4	ASSARTGKNEKLF
TRBV4-1	.	TRBJ1-1	ASSQGSGSKVEAF
TRBV23-1	.	TRBJ1-5	ASRTLLRGGKSNQPQH
TRBV7-9	.	TRBJ1-1	ASSLEEGLNTEAF
TRBV5-4	.	TRBJ2-1	ASSLSGTGYNEQF
TRBV11-2	.	TRBJ2-1	ASSLDPGGGPSYNEQF
TRBV30	.	TRBJ2-7	AWSAPDGPLAYEQY
TRBV2	.	TRBJ2-1	ASSEGRDSNEQF
TRBV27	.	TRBJ2-3	ASSLTGGWADTQY
TRBV10-3	.	TRBJ2-7	AITPTRDSTYEQY
TRBV10-2	.	TRBJ2-1	ASSGSGRAWDEQF
TRBV19	.	TRBJ1-6	ASSPWTGDSPLH
TRBV4-1	.	TRBJ1-2	ASSQDSMGTYGYT
TRBV5-6	.	TRBJ2-2	ASSLPSGGPDTGELF
TRBV19	once	TRBJ2-7	ASSPGTESAYEQY
TRBV27	.	TRBJ2-7	ASSLGQKLTYEQY
TRBV11-2	.	TRBJ2-7	ASTFGTGAHEQY
TRBV5-4	.	TRBJ2-5	ASSSGQGEETQY
TRBV19	.	TRBJ1-4	ASRLDGEHEKLF
TRBV6-6	once	TRBJ2-2	ASSPPGGTGELF
TRBV5-6	.	TRBJ2-7	ASSWGDTVSYEQY
TRBV9	.	TRBJ2-7	ASSVGHRGYEQY
TRBV13	.	TRBJ2-3	ASSSPGNEGTDTQY
TRBV4-3	.	TRBJ2-3	ASSVILAGETDTQY
TRBV5-1	.	TRBJ1-1	ASSLVGQGYTEAF
TRBV28	once	TRBJ2-7	ASSFESGIEQY
TRBV19	.	TRBJ1-5	ASSVRSGSNQPQH
TRBV2	.	TRBJ1-5	ASRYSNQPQH
TRBV28	.	TRBJ1-3	ASSLYLGSGNTIY
TRBV6-5	.	TRBJ1-5	ASGYIFGQPQH
TRBV7-9	.	TRBJ2-7	ASSSILAGAYEQY
TRBV5-8	.	TRBJ1-2	ASSLVTTDLRKYGYT
TRBV7-9	.	TRBJ1-3	ASSLSPGLSGNTIY
TRBV27	.	TRBJ2-7	ASSSTPAGPVYEQY
TRBV6-6	.	TRBJ1-1	ASSYSPGISEAF
TRBV19	.	TRBJ1-2	ASSGRDLYGYT
TRBV5-6	.	TRBJ2-2	ASSSRQGDMGTGELF
TRBV7-9	.	TRBJ2-1	ASRKDGLPYNEQF